What follows are 21 T cell receptor beta chains derived from one specimen sequenced in a study of blood T cell repertoires in COVID-19. Data came from immunoSEQ multiplex PCR; TCRdb stores just in-frame clones and leaves some out. The profile shows 200,000 to 300,000 clones, approximately 84% of them singletons. Sequenced: PBMCs or T cells enriched from blood (not recorded which). The receptor set was obtained from a woman aged 35 to 49 with acute COVID-19.

The chain uses TRBV15 and TRBJ2-7; D possibly corresponds to TRBD2 (6 bases). This CDR3 comprises 15 residues. V was clipped by 0 bases and J by 0 bases, with 9 bases between them. The V gene's germline CDR1 is LNHNV and CDR2 YYDKDF (reference sequence). CDR3 in DNA: TGTGCCACCAGCAGAGAAGCGGGCCCCTCCTACGAGCAGTACTTC. This encodes CATSREAGPSYEQYF. The full variable domain, with the rest looked up from reference TRBV15 and TRBJ2-7, is DAMVIQNPRYQVTQFGKPVTLSCSQTLNHNVMYWYQQKSSQAPKLLFHYYDKDFNNEADTPDNFQSRRPNTSFCFLDIRSPGLGDTAMYLCATSREAGPSYEQYFGPGTRLTVT.

The chain carries TRBV5-4 and TRBJ2-7; 11 nucleotides align to TRBD2. The CDR3 is 14 residues long. The V gene end was trimmed by 4 bases and the J gene end by 3 bases; junction bases not matched to a gene: 3. Germline V lookup: CDR1 SGHNT, CDR2 YYREEE (reference sequence). The CDR3: CASSPGLAVYEQYF. The DNA for the CDR3 is TGTGCCAGCAGCCCGGGACTAGCGGTCTACGAGCAGTACTTC.

The V and J genes are TRBV13 and TRBJ1-1; D gene unclear. V lost 2 bases, J lost 5 bases, and 9 bases lay in between. The CDR3 covers 13 residues. Germline V gene sequence: CDR1 PRHDT, CDR2 FYEKMQ (reference sequence). CDR3 nucleotides: TGTGCCAGCAGCTTACGAGGAGATACTGAAGCTTTCTTT. Its protein is CASSLRGDTEAFF.

The chain uses TRBV11-3 and TRBJ2-3, with D perhaps matching TRBD2 (7 bases). V gave up 10 bases and J gave up 5 bases, with 22 bases separating them. Germline V CDR1 and CDR2: SGHNT, YENEEA. This CDR3 is 15 amino acids long. The CDR3 coding sequence is TGTGCCACTACGAGGGGGGGAGGGCCTCAAGATACGCAGTATTTT. It yields the protein CATTRGGGPQDTQYF.

This sequence joins TRBV19 and TRBJ2-7; the match to TRBD2 covers 7 bases. Trimming cost V 5 bases and J 3 bases; bases outside gene matches: 7. The V gene's germline CDR1 is LNHDA and CDR2 SQIVND (reference sequence). This CDR3 comprises 14 residues. The CDR3 DNA reads as TGTGCCAGTAGTTTAGGACTAGTTGACTACGAGCAGTACTTC. This sequence encodes CASSLGLVDYEQYF.

This rearrangement joins TRBV29-1 to TRBJ2-7; D gene ambiguous. The length of the CDR3 is 12 residues. The V end was cut by 4 bases, the J end by 4 bases, with 11 bases between. The germline CDR1 and CDR2 sequences are SQVTM and ANQGSEA. The CDR3 region is CSVGERKYEQYF. As DNA, the CDR3 is TGCAGCGTTGGTGAGAGGAAGTACGAGCAGTACTTC.

The rearrangement joins TRBV7-3 to TRBJ1-3; no definite D call. Trimming took off 5 bases at V and 0 bases at J, with 11 bases between the two ends. The CDR3 extends over 15 amino acids. CDR1 is SGHTA, CDR2 FQGTGA, per germline. CDR3 sequence: CASSQKSLSGNTIYF. As DNA, the CDR3 is TGTGCCAGCAGCCAAAAATCACTCTCTGGAAACACCATATATTTT.

This clone was seen only once. The chain recombines TRBV5-5 with TRBJ1-2; TRBD1 is a possible D gene (6 bases). The CDR3 runs to 15 residues. CDR1 SGHKS and CDR2 YYEKEE come from the germline V gene (reference sequence). The germline V and J ends were trimmed by 1 base and 0 bases, with 10 bases remaining between them. The CDR3 spells CASSLYEGANYGYTF. In DNA, the CDR3 is TGTGCCAGCAGCTTGTATGAGGGGGCTAACTATGGCTACACCTTC.

The chain recombines TRBV27 with TRBJ1-6; 10 bases are shared with TRBD1. This CDR3 comprises 16 residues. CDR1 and CDR2 (germline): MNHEY, SMNVEV (reference sequence). V shed 7 bases and J 4 bases; nucleotides not matched to a gene: 7. The CDR3 reads CASTPGQGIYNSPLHF. CDR3 coding DNA: TGTGCCAGCACGCCGGGACAGGGGATTTATAATTCACCCCTCCACTTT.

The chain recombines TRBV7-3 with TRBJ2-1; 7 positions match TRBD2. V lost 5 bases and J lost 1; bases outside the gene matches: 8. The germline CDR1 and CDR2 sequences are SGHTA and FQGTGA. The CDR3 is 16 amino acids. CDR3: CASSPKERESYNEQFF. The CDR3 DNA sequence: TGTGCCAGCAGCCCAAAGGAGCGGGAATCCTACAATGAGCAGTTCTTC.

J is TRBJ2-1 and V is TRBV11-3, with 9 bases that match TRBD1. The CDR3 totals 16 residues. V was clipped by 4 bases and J by 6 bases; unmatched bases: 10. The V gene's germline CDR1 is SGHNT and CDR2 YENEEA. The CDR3 region has the DNA TGTGCCAGCAGCTCACCGGGACAGGGAGCTTTCAATGAGCAGTTCTTC. Translating gives CASSSPGQGAFNEQFF.

The chain carries TRBV12-3 or TRBV12-4 and TRBJ2-1; D is uncertain. CDR3 size: 13 residues. V was pared by 3 bases and J by 6 bases, with 9 bases between. Written as DNA, the CDR3 is TGTGCCAGCAGTTTTGTGCTATCCAATGAGCAGTTCTTC. Residues: CASSFVLSNEQFF.

For the CDR3, the DNA is TGCGCCAGCAGTCACAGGGGCGATGAGCAGTTCTTC. Protein sequence: CASSHRGDEQFF. The chain joins TRBV10-1 to TRBJ2-1; TRBD1 matches at 7 bases. The germline CDR1 and CDR2 sequences are WNHNN and SYGVQD (reference sequence). This CDR3 region has 12 residues. V lost 5 bases and J lost 8; bases outside the gene matches: 3.

Here the CDR3 reads CASSQDFGDSYNYGYTF. CDR3 DNA: TGCGCCAGCAGCCAAGATTTTGGGGACAGTTATAACTATGGCTACACCTTC. The rearrangement joins TRBV4-1 to TRBJ1-2; 7 nucleotides match TRBD1. Germline V gene lookup returns CDR1 MGHRA and CDR2 YSYEKL. The V gene end was trimmed by 0 bases and the J gene end by 1 base; junction bases not matched to a gene: 8. The CDR3 is 17 amino acids.

The chain links TRBV5-4 to TRBJ2-1; 13 positions match TRBD2. The germline gives CDR1 SGHNT, CDR2 YYREEE (reference sequence). The V and J ends lost 0 bases and 0 bases, in that order; junction bases with no gene match: 0. CDR3 size: 17 residues. CDR3 in DNA: TGTGCCAGCAGCTTGGGGACTAGCGGGAGCTCCTACAATGAGCAGTTCTTC. It codes for CASSLGTSGSSYNEQFF.

The gene calls are TRBV19 and TRBJ2-1; 12 bases match TRBD2. This CDR3 has 16 residues. The ends lost 0 bases at V and 9 bases at J; junction bases unmatched: 6. Germline lookup yields CDR1 LNHDA and CDR2 SQIVND (reference sequence). The CDR3 DNA reads as TGTGCCAGTAGTATAGAACGACTAGCGGGAGTTGCTGAGCAGTTCTTC. This sequence encodes CASSIERLAGVAEQFF. The full variable domain, rest sourced from reference TRBV19 and TRBJ2-1, is DGGITQSPKYLFRKEGQNVTLSCEQNLNHDAMYWYRQDPGQGLRLIYYSQIVNDFQKGDIAEGYSVSREKKESFPLTVTSAQKNPTAFYLCASSIERLAGVAEQFFGPGTRLTVL.

The gene calls are TRBV3-1 (or the pseudogene TRBV3-2) and TRBJ2-2; 15 bases are a match to TRBD2. The junction had 3 bases not matched to a gene; V was cut back by 4 bases and J by 0 bases. The CDR3 contains 18 residues. Germline V gives CDR1 LGHDT, CDR2 YNNKEL (reference sequence). The CDR3 DNA is TGTGCCAGCAGCCTCGGACTAGCGGGAGGGCCGAACACCGGGGAGCTGTTTTTT. Translated: CASSLGLAGGPNTGELFF.

The gene calls are TRBV5-6 and TRBJ2-7; unclear D gene. The CDR3 totals 14 residues. Germline V gene sequence: CDR1 SGHDT, CDR2 YYEEEE. V lost 0 bases to trimming and J lost 3 bases, with 10 bases between them. The CDR3 DNA is TGTGCCAGCAGCTTGGGGAGTCAGTACTACGAGCAGTACTTC. This sequence encodes CASSLGSQYYEQYF.

The V gene is TRBV2, the J gene TRBJ1-6; 9 nucleotides match TRBD1. In germline, CDR1 is SNHLY, CDR2 FYNNEI. With V trimmed by 1 base and J by 7 bases, 11 bases remained unmatched. The CDR3 runs 18 residues. The CDR3 nucleotides are TGTGCCAGCAGTGAAGGAACCGGGACAGGGTATTGGAATTCACCCCTCCACTTT. It is translated as CASSEGTGTGYWNSPLHF. Together with reference TRBV2 and TRBJ1-6, the CDR3 gives the full variable domain: EPEVTQTPSHQVTQMGQEVILRCVPISNHLYFYWYRQILGQKVEFLVSFYNNEISEKSEIFDDQFSVERPDGSNFTLKIRSTKLEDSAMYFCASSEGTGTGYWNSPLHFGNGTRLTVT.

The chain employs TRBV11-1 and TRBJ1-1, with a weak D call TRBD1 (6 bases). Trimming pared 5 bases from V and 1 base from J, leaving 8 bases between. CDR1 SGHAT and CDR2 FQDESV come from the germline V gene (reference sequence). The CDR3 spans 13 residues. In nucleotides, the CDR3 is TGTGCCAGCAGCCCGGGACAGAACACTGAAGCTTTCTTT. It yields the protein CASSPGQNTEAFF.

This clone was counted at least ten times. Different DNA sequences within this sample yield the same CDR3. The chain uses TRBV7-9 and TRBJ1-2; perhaps TRBD1 as D (6 bases). Trimming shortened V by 1 base and J by 5 bases, and 8 bases separated the two germline ends. Germline V CDR1 and CDR2: SEHNR, FQNEAQ (reference sequence). The CDR3 is 13 amino acids. Here the CDR3 reads CASSLGTAYGYTF. As DNA, the CDR3 is TGTGCCAGCAGCTTAGGGACAGCTTATGGCTACACCTTC.